The 17 T cell receptor beta chains presented below share a single source sample, sequenced in a study of blood T cells in healthy people across ages. Combining a sample-barcoded 5' primer with a J-beta primer mix, a second PCR ran for roughly 6 to 12 cycles. A single record per CDR3 protein comes from TCRdb applying MiXCR to the 5' RACE reads. The profile shows 1.5 million to 2 million distinct CDR3 sequences, roughly 52% of them singletons. Specimen: blood. These receptors were taken from a woman in her forties in good health.

The gene calls are TRBV28 and TRBJ2-3; tentative D call: TRBD1 (6 bases). Germline values: CDR1 MDHEN, CDR2 SYDVKM. Trimming cost V 10 bases and J 5 bases, with 19 bases left between them. The CDR3 runs 14 residues. The CDR3 DNA reads as TGTGCCATCTCATTCACAGGGCCTCAAGATACGCAGTATTTT. Protein: CAISFTGPQDTQYF.

There are a few counts of this clonotype. The CDR3 bases are TGTGCCAGCAGCTTAGCGCAAGGGGAAAACGAGCAGTACTTC. Translated, it gives CASSLAQGENEQYF. The J gene is TRBJ2-7, the V gene TRBV7-2; D is possibly TRBD1 (5 bases). V lost 0 bases to trimming and J lost 5 bases, with 11 bases between them. CDR1 SGHTA and CDR2 FQGNSA come from the germline V gene. The CDR3 runs to 14 residues. The full variable domain, in which reference TRBV7-2 and TRBJ2-7 provide the parts outside the CDR3, is GAGVSQSPSNKVTEKGKDVELRCDPISGHTALYWYRQSLGQGLEFLIYFQGNSAPDKSGLPSDRFSAERTGGSVSTLTIQRTQQEDSAVYLCASSLAQGENEQYFGPGTRLTVT.

This clonotype was counted at least ten times. V and J are TRBV20-1 and TRBJ2-3, with D tentatively TRBD2 (6 bases). The CDR3 is 15 amino acids. V dropped 1 base and J dropped 1 base, with 12 bases sitting between them. Looked up from germline, CDR1 is DFQATT and CDR2 is SNEGSKA (reference sequence). CDR3 sequence (DNA): TGCAGTGCTAGAGGACTAGGACCTCGCACAGATACGCAGTATTTT. Encoded protein: CSARGLGPRTDTQYF.

The chain employs TRBV5-1 and TRBJ1-1, with 7 bases aligning to TRBD1. J lost 5 bases, V lost 7 bases, and 11 bases had no gene match. Looked up from germline, CDR1 is SGHRS and CDR2 is YFSETQ. The CDR3 is made up of 14 amino acids. The CDR3 DNA reads TGCGCCAGCCGCCTAGACACAGGGGATACTGAAGCTTTCTTT. It yields the protein CASRLDTGDTEAFF.

J is TRBJ2-7 and V is TRBV12-3 or TRBV12-4; D is unclear. The CDR3 covers 12 residues. Between the trimmed V and J ends, which lost 2 bases and 4 bases, there was a span of 6 bases. The CDR3 nucleotides read TGTGCCAGCAGTTTAAAGGAGTACGAGCAGTACTTC. This gives the protein CASSLKEYEQYF.

As for this clonotype: The junction and the germline gene differ at one end; a read error may be behind it. This chain links TRBV20-1 with TRBJ2-4; TRBD1 or TRBD2 may be the D gene (5 bases each). This CDR3 is 13 amino acids long. Germline CDR1 reads DFQATT; CDR2 reads SNEGSKA (reference sequence). DNA of the CDR3: TGCAGTGCTAGCGGGGCTGCCAAAAACATTCGGTACTTC. Protein product: CSASGAAKNIRYF.

The chain carries TRBV6-2 or TRBV6-3 and TRBJ2-3, with D perhaps matching TRBD1 or TRBD2 (5 bases each). Trimming shortened V by 2 bases and J by 8 bases, and 20 bases separated the two germline ends. Germline CDR1 is MNHEY and CDR2 is SVGEGT. The CDR3 is made up of 16 amino acids. The CDR3 nucleotides are TGTGCCAGCAGTTACCGGAGAGGGGAGAGAGACGGTACGCAGTATTTT. Translating it yields CASSYRRGERDGTQYF.

This chain connects TRBV7-2 to TRBJ2-1; D remains ambiguous. The end of the DNA aligns better with TRBJ2-7, so the J call may be wrong. The CDR3 contains 14 residues. CDR1 and CDR2 (germline): SGHTA, FQGNSA. CDR3 in amino acids: CASSLYEAYDEQYF. CDR3 coding DNA: TGTGCCAGCAGCTTATATGAGGCCTACGACGAGCAGTACTTC.

This clonotype showed up just once. CDR3 nucleotides: TGTGCCAGCAGCTTAAATGCGAGGGGTCTTGGGGGCTACACCTTC. Protein product: CASSLNARGLGGYTF. The chain joins TRBV7-9 to TRBJ1-2; D is perhaps TRBD1 (5 bases). Germline assignment: CDR1 SEHNR and CDR2 FQNEAQ (reference sequence). The CDR3 length is 15 residues. V dropped 2 bases and J dropped 8 bases, with 18 bases sitting between them.

This clonotype was counted only a few times. This chain links TRBV6-2 or TRBV6-3 with TRBJ2-7, with 8 bases aligning to TRBD1. Germline V CDR1 and CDR2: MNHEY, SVGEGT. CDR3 length: 14 residues. Trimming removed 9 bases from V and 3 bases from J; junction bases left unmatched: 10. CDR3 residues: CARPRRTGSYEQYF. CDR3 DNA sequence: TGTGCCAGACCACGTCGGACAGGGAGCTACGAGCAGTACTTC.

This clonotype was seen a single time. V usage is TRBV20-1 and J usage is TRBJ2-5; TRBD2 matches 9 bases. The tail of the sequence fits TRBJ2-7 better, so the J call may be wrong. CDR3 size: 15 residues. From germline, CDR1 is DFQATT and CDR2 SNEGSKA (reference sequence). The CDR3 DNA reads as TGCAGTGCTAGTGTGCGGGGGGGGCTAGGGGACGAGCAGTACTTC. Translating it yields CSASVRGGLGDEQYF.

This clonotype was recorded a few times. The J gene is TRBJ2-1, the V gene TRBV7-9, with 9 bases fitting TRBD1. J lost 6 bases, V lost 5 bases, and 8 bases had no gene match. There are 15 residues in the CDR3. Germline-derived CDR1 and CDR2 are SEHNR and FQNEAQ (reference sequence). Here the CDR3 reads CASSHPGQGRNEQFF. The CDR3 bases are TGTGCCAGCAGCCACCCGGGACAGGGTCGCAATGAGCAGTTCTTC.

This chain connects TRBV27 to TRBJ1-5, with D perhaps TRBD1 (6 bases). Trimming took off 6 bases at V and 4 bases at J, with 16 bases between the two ends. Germline CDR1 MNHEY, CDR2 SMNVEV (reference sequence). The CDR3 sequence is 15 residues long. CDR3 amino acids: CASRDSGAWNQPQHF. DNA for the CDR3: TGTGCCAGCAGAGATTCAGGGGCGTGGAATCAGCCCCAGCATTTT.

The rearrangement joins TRBV5-1 to TRBJ2-1; maybe TRBD1 (6 bases). The V gene lost 5 bases and the J gene lost 3 bases, with 18 bases spanning the gap. Germline V lookup: CDR1 SGHRS, CDR2 YFSETQ. The CDR3 is 16 amino acids. The DNA of the CDR3 is TGCGCCAGCAGAGGGGGACCTTCGGAAAACTACAATGAGCAGTTCTTC. It specifies CASRGGPSENYNEQFF. Full variable domain (outside the CDR3, taken from reference TRBV5-1 and TRBJ2-1): KAGVTQTPRYLIKTRGQQVTLSCSPISGHRSVSWYQQTPGQGLQFLFEYFSETQRNKGNFPGRFSGRQFSNSRSEMNVSTLELGDSALYLCASRGGPSENYNEQFFGPGTRLTVL.

This clonotype was counted only a few times. The V call is TRBV25-1, the J call TRBJ2-7; 10 nucleotides line up with TRBD2. Trimming removed 1 base from V and 4 bases from J; junction bases left unmatched: 1. The CDR3 is 14 residues long. CDR1 and CDR2 from the germline V gene are MGHDK and SYGVNS. The CDR3 nucleotides are TGTGCCAGCAGTGAATGGACTAGCGGATACGAGCAGTACTTC. Amino acid sequence: CASSEWTSGYEQYF.

Of note for this clonotype: Sequence at one end of the junction differs from germline and may be a read error. The V and J genes are TRBV10-3 and TRBJ2-5, with D perhaps matching TRBD1 or TRBD2 (7 bases each). There are 17 residues in the CDR3. Germline V gives CDR1 ENHRY, CDR2 SYGVKD. DNA for the CDR3: TGTGCCATCAGTGAGTCCCCTCAGGGGGGGACCCAAGAGGCCCAGTACTTC. Protein: CAISESPQGGTQEAQYF.

The V and J genes are TRBV20-1 and TRBJ1-5; D may be TRBD1 (5 bases). The CDR3 contains 15 residues. V gave up 0 bases and J gave up 3 bases, with 12 bases separating them. The V gene's germline CDR1 is DFQATT and CDR2 SNEGSKA (reference sequence). For the CDR3, the DNA is TGCAGTGCTAGAGAAGGAGGAGGGGTCAATCAGCCCCAGCATTTT. Translation gives CSAREGGGVNQPQHF.